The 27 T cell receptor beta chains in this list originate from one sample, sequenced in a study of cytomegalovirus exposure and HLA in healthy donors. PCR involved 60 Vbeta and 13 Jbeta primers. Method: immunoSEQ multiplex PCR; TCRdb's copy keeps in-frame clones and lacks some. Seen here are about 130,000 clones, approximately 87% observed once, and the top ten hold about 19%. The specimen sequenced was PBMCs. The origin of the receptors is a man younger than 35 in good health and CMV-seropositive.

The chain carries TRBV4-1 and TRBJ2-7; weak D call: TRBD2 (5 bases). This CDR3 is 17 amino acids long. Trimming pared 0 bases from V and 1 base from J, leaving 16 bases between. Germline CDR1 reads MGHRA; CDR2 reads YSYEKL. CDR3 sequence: CASSQDPIGLTSYEQYF. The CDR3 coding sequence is TGCGCCAGCAGCCAAGATCCGATCGGACTCACTTCCTACGAGCAGTACTTC.

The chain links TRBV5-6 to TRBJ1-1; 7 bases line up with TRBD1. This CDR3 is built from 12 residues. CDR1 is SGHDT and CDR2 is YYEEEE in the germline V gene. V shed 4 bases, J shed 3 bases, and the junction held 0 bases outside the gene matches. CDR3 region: CASSTGDTEAFF. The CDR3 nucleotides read TGTGCCAGCAGCACAGGGGACACTGAAGCTTTCTTT.

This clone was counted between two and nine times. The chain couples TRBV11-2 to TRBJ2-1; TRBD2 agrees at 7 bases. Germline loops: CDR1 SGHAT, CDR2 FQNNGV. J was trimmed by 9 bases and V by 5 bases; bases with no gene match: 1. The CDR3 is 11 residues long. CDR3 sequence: CASSRGVEQFF. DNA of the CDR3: TGTGCCAGCAGCCGGGGGGTTGAGCAGTTCTTC.

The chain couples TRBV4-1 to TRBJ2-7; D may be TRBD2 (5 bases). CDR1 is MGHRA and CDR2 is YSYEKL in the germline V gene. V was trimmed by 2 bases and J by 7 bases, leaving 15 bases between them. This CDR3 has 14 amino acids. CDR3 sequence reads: CASSQLVRGGEQYF. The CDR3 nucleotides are TGCGCCAGCAGCCAACTAGTACGGGGTGGAGAGCAGTACTTC.

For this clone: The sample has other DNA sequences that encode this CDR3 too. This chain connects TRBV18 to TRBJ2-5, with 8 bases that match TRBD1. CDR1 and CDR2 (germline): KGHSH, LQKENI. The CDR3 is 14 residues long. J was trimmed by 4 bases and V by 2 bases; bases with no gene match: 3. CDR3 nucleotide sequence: TGTGCCAGCTCACCAAGCGGACAGGGAGAGACCCAGTACTTC. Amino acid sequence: CASSPSGQGETQYF.

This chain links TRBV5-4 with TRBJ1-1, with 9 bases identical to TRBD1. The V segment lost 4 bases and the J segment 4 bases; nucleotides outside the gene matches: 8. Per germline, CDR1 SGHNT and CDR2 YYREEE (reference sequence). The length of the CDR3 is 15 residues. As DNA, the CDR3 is TGTGCCAGCAGCCTCCCGACAGGGGGGGGCACTGAAGCTTTCTTT. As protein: CASSLPTGGGTEAFF.

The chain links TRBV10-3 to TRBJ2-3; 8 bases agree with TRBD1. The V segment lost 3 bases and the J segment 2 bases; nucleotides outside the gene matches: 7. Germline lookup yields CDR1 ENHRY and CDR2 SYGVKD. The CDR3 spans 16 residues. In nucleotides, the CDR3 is TGTGCCATCAGTGACCTGACAGGGGTTACCACAGATACGCAGTATTTT. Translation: CAISDLTGVTTDTQYF.

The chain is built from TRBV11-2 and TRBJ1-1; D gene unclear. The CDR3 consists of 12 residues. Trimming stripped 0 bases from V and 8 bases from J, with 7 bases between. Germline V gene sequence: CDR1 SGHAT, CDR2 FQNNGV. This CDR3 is CASSLDLREAFF. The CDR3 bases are TGTGCCAGCAGCTTAGATCTACGGGAAGCTTTCTTT.

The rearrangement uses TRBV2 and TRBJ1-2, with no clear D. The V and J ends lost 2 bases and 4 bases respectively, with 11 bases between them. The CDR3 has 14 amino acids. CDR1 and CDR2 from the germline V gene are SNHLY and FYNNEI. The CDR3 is CASSESVTSYGYTF. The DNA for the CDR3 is TGTGCCAGCAGTGAATCGGTGACTAGCTATGGCTACACCTTC.

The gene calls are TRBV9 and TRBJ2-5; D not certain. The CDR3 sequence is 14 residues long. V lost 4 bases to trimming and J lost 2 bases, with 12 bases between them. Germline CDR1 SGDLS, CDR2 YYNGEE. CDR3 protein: CASSSVAFQETQYF. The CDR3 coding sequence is TGTGCCAGCAGCTCAGTGGCCTTTCAAGAGACCCAGTACTTC.

The CDR3 spells CASSLRGKVNNSPLHF. The CDR3 DNA sequence: TGTGCCAGCAGCCTCAGGGGAAAGGTTAATAATTCACCCCTCCACTTT. The chain employs TRBV2 and TRBJ1-6; D may be TRBD1 (6 bases). CDR1 and CDR2 from the germline V gene are SNHLY and FYNNEI. The CDR3 totals 16 residues. V was trimmed by 6 bases and J by 5 bases, leaving 17 bases between them.

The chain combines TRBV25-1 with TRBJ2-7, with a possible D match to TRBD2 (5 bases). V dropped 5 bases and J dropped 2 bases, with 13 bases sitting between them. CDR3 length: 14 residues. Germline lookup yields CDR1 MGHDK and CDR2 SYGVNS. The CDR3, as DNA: TGTGCCAGCAGTATCCCCGGGGTTGCCTACGAGCAGTACTTC. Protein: CASSIPGVAYEQYF.

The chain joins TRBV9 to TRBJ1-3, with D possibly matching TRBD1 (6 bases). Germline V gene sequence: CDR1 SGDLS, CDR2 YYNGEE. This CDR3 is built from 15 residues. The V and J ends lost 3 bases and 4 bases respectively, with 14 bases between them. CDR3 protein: CASSADRSGGNTIYF. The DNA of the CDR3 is TGTGCCAGCAGCGCCGACAGGTCAGGAGGAAACACCATATATTTT.

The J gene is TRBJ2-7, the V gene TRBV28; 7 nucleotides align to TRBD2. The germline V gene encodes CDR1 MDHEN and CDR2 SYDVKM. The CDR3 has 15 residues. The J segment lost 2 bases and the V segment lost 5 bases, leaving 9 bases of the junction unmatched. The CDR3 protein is CASSPLAAGTYEQYF. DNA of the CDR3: TGTGCCAGCAGTCCCCTAGCGGCGGGAACCTACGAGCAGTACTTC.

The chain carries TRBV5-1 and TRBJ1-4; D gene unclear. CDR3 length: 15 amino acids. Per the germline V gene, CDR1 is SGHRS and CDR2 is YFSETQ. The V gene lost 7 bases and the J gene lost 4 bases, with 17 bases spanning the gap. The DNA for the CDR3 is TGCGCCAGCCATCCCAAAGGCAGAGGTAATGAAAAACTGTTTTTT. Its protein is CASHPKGRGNEKLFF. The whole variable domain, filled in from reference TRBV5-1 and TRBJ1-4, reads KAGVTQTPRYLIKTRGQQVTLSCSPISGHRSVSWYQQTPGQGLQFLFEYFSETQRNKGNFPGRFSGRQFSNSRSEMNVSTLELGDSALYLCASHPKGRGNEKLFFGSGTQLSVL.

The CDR3: CASRLASPQETQYF. DNA for the CDR3: TGTGCCAGTCGGCTGGCTAGCCCCCAAGAGACCCAGTACTTC. This chain joins TRBV28 and TRBJ2-5; possible D gene TRBD2, 5 bases. Germline values: CDR1 MDHEN, CDR2 SYDVKM. V was trimmed by 9 bases and J by 1 base, leaving 15 bases between them. The CDR3 runs 14 residues.

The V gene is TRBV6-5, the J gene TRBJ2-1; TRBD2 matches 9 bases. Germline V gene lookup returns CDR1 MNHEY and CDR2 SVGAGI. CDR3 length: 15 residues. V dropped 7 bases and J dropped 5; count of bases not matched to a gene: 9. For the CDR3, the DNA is TGTGCCAGCAAGACCGGGGCTAGCGGGGACAATGAGCAGTTCTTC. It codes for CASKTGASGDNEQFF.

CDR3 DNA: TGTGCCAGCAATGTCGAGGACAGGGGCCCAGATACGCAGTATTTT. It specifies CASNVEDRGPDTQYF. This sequence joins TRBV2 and TRBJ2-3, with 9 bases that match TRBD1. The CDR3 runs to 15 residues. Trimming took 7 bases from V and 4 from J; bases not matched to a gene: 9. Germline CDR1 reads SNHLY; CDR2 reads FYNNEI.

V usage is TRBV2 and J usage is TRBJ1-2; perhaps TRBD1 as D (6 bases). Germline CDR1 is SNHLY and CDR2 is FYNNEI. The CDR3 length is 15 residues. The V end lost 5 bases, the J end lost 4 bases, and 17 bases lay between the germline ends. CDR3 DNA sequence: TGTGCCAGCAGTAGTACTTCAGGGGCCCCCTATGGCTACACCTTC. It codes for CASSSTSGAPYGYTF.

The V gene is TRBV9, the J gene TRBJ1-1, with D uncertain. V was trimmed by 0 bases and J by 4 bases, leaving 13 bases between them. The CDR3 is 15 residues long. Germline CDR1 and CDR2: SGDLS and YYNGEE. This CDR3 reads CASSVEGGSATEAFF. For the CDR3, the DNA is TGTGCCAGCAGCGTAGAGGGTGGGAGCGCCACTGAAGCTTTCTTT.

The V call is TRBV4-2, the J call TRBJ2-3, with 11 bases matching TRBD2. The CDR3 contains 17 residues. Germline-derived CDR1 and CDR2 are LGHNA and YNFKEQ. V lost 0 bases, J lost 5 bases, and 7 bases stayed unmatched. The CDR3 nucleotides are TGTGCCAGCAGCCAAGAAGGGCTAGCGGGGGGCATAGATACGCAGTATTTT. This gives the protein CASSQEGLAGGIDTQYF.

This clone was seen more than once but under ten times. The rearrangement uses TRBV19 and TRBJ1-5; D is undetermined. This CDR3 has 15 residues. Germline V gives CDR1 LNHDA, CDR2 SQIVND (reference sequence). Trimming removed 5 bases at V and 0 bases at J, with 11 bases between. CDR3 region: CASSSVRHSNQPQHF. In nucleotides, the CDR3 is TGTGCCAGTAGTTCGGTGCGACATAGCAATCAGCCCCAGCATTTT.

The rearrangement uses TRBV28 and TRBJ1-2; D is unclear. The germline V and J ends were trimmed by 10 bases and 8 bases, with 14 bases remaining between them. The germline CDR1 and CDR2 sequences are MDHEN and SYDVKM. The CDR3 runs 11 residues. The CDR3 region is CATALLRGYTF. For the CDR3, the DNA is TGTGCCACCGCTCTCCTGCGAGGCTACACCTTC.

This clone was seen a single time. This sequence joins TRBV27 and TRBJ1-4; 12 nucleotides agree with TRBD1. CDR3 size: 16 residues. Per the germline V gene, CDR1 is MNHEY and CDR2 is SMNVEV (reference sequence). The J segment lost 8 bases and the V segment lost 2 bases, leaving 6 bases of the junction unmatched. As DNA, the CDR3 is TGTGCCAGCAGTTTAAGGGGACAGGGGGCTCGGGAAAAACTGTTTTTT. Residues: CASSLRGQGAREKLFF.

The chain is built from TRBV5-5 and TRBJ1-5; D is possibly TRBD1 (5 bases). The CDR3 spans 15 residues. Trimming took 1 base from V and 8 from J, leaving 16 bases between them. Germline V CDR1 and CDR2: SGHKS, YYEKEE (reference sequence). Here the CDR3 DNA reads TGTGCCAGCAGCTTGTGGTCCCAGCGGGGCGAGCCCCAGCATTTT. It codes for CASSLWSQRGEPQHF.

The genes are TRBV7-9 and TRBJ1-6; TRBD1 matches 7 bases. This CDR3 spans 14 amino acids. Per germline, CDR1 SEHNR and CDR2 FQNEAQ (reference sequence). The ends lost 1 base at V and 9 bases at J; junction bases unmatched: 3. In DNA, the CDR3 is TGTGCCAGCAGCTTAGGGCAGGGGGGTTCACCCCTCCACTTT. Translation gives CASSLGQGGSPLHF.

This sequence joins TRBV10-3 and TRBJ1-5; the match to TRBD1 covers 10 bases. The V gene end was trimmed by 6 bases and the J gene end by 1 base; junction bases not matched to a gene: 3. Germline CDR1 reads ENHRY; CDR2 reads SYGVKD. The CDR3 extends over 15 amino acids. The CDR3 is CAISWTGGSNQPQHF. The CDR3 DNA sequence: TGTGCCATCAGCTGGACAGGGGGAAGCAATCAGCCCCAGCATTTT.